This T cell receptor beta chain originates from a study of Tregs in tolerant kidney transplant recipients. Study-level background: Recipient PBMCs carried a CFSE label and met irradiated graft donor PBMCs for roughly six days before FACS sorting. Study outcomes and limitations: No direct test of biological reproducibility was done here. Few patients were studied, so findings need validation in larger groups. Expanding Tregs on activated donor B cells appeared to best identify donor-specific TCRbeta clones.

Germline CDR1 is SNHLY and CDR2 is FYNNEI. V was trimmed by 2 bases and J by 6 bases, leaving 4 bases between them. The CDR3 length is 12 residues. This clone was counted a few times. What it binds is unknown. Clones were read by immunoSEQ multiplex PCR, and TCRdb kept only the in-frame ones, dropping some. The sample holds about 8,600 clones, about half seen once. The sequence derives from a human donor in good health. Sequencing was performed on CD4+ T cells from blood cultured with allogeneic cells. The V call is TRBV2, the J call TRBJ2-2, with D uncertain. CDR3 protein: CASSERAGELFF. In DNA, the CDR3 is TGTGCCAGCAGTGAACGCGCCGGGGAGCTGTTTTTT.